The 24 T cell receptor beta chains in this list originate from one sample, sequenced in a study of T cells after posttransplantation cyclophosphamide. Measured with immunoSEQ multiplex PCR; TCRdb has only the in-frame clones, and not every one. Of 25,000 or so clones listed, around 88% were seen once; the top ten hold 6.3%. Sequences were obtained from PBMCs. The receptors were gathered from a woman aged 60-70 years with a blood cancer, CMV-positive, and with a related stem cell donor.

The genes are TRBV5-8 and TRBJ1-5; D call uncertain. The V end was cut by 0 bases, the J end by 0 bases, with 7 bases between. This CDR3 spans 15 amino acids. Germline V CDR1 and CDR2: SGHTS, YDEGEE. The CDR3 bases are TGTGCCAGCAGCTTGGAACATTTTAGCAATCAGCCCCAGCATTTT. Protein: CASSLEHFSNQPQHF.

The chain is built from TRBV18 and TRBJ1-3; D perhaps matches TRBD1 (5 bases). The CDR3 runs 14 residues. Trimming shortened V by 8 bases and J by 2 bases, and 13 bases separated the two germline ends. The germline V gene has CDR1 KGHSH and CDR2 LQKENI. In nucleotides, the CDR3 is TGTGCCAGCCTACTACCGGGGGCTGGAAACACCATATATTTT. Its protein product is CASLLPGAGNTIYF.

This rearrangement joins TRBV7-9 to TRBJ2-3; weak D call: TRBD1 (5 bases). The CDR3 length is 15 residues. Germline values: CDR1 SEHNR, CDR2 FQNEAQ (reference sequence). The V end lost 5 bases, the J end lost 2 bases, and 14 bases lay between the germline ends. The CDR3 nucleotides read TGTGCCAGCAGCCCCCAGTTGACAGCCACAGATACGCAGTATTTT. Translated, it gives CASSPQLTATDTQYF.

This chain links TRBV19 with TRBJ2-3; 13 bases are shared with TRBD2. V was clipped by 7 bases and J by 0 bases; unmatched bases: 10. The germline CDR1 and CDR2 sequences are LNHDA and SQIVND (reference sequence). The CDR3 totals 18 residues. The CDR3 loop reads CASTPTSGRARSTDTQYF. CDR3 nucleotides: TGTGCCAGTACCCCAACTAGCGGGAGGGCCCGGAGCACAGATACGCAGTATTTT.

CDR3: CASSIQLTGVRNEQFF. As DNA, the CDR3 is TGTGCCAGCAGCATCCAACTCACCGGAGTTAGGAATGAGCAGTTCTTC. The rearrangement links TRBV9 to TRBJ2-1, with D unresolved. Germline V gene data show CDR1 as SGDLS and CDR2 as YYNGEE. The germline V and J ends were trimmed by 4 bases and 7 bases, with 21 bases remaining between them. The length of the CDR3 is 16 residues.

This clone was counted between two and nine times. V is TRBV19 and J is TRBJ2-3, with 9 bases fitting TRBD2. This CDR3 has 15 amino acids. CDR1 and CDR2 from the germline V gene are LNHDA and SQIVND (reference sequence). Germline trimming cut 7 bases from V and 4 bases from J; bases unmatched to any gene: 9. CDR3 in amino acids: CASKSSGRVADTQYF. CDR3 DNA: TGTGCCAGTAAAAGTAGCGGGAGAGTCGCAGATACGCAGTATTTT. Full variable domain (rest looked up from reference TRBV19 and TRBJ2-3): DGGITQSPKYLFRKEGQNVTLSCEQNLNHDAMYWYRQDPGQGLRLIYYSQIVNDFQKGDIAEGYSVSREKKESFPLTVTSAQKNPTAFYLCASKSSGRVADTQYFGPGTRLTVL.

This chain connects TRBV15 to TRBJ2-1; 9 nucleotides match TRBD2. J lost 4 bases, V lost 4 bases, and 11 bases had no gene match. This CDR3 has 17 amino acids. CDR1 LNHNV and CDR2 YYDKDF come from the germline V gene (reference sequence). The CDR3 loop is CATSTGLLAGSYNEQFF. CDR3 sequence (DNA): TGTGCCACCAGCACCGGGCTCCTAGCGGGGTCTTACAATGAGCAGTTCTTC.

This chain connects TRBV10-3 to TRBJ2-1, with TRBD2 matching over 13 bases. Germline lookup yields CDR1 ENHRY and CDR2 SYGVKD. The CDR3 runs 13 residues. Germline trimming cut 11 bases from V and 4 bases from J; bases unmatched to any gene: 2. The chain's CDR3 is CALGLAGYNEQFF. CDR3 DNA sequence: TGTGCCCTGGGACTAGCGGGATACAATGAGCAGTTCTTC.

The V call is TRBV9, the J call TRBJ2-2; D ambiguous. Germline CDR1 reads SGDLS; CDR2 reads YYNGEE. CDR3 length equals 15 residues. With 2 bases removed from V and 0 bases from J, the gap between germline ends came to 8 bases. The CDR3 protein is CASSVKAANTGELFF. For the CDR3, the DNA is TGTGCCAGCAGCGTTAAGGCGGCGAACACCGGGGAGCTGTTTTTT.

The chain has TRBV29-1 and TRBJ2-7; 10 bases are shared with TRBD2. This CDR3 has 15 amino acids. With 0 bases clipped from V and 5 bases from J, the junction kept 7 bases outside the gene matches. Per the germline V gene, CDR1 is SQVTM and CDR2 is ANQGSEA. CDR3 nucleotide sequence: TGCAGCGTTGAAGATTCACTAGCGGGACTAAACGAGCAGTACTTC. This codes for CSVEDSLAGLNEQYF.

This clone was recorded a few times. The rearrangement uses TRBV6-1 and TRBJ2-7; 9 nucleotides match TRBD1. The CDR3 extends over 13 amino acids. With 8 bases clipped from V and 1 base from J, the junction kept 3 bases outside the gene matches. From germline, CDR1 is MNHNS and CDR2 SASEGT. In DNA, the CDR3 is TGTGCCAGCGGGGACAGGGCTTCCTACGAGCAGTACTTC. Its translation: CASGDRASYEQYF.

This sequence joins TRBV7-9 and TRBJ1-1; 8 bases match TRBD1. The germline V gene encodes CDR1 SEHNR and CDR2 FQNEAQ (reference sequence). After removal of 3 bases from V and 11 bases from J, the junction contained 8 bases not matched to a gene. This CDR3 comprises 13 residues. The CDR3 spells CASSLSGGPGAFF. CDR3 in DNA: TGTGCCAGCAGCTTGTCAGGGGGCCCTGGGGCTTTCTTT.

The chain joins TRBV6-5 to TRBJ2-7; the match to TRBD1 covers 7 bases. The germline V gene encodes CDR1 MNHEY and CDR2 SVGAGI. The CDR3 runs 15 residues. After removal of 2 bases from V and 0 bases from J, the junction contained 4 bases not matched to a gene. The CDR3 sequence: CASSYLGDSSYEQYF. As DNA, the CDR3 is TGTGCCAGCAGTTACCTGGGGGACAGCTCCTACGAGCAGTACTTC.

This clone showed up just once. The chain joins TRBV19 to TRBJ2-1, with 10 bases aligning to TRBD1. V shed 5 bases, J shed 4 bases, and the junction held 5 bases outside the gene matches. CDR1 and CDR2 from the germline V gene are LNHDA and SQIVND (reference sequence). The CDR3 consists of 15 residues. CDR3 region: CASSLWTGGYNEQFF. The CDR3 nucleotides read TGTGCCAGTAGTCTCTGGACAGGGGGTTACAATGAGCAGTTCTTC. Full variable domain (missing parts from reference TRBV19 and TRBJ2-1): DGGITQSPKYLFRKEGQNVTLSCEQNLNHDAMYWYRQDPGQGLRLIYYSQIVNDFQKGDIAEGYSVSREKKESFPLTVTSAQKNPTAFYLCASSLWTGGYNEQFFGPGTRLTVL.

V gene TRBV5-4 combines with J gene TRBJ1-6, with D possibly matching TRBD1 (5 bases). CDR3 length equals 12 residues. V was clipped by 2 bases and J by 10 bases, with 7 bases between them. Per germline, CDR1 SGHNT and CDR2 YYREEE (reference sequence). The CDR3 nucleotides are TGTGCCAGCAGCTTCCGGGGGTCACCCCTCCACTTT. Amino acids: CASSFRGSPLHF.

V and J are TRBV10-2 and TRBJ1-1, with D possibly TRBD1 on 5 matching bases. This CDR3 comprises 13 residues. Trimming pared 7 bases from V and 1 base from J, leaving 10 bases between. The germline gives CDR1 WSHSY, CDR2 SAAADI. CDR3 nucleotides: TGCGCCAGCAAGCCAGGGCAGAACACTGAAGCTTTCTTT. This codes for CASKPGQNTEAFF.

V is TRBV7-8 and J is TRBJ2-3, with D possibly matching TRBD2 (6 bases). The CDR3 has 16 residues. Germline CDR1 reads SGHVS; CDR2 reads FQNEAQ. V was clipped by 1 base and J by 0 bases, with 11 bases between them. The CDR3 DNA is TGTGCCAGCAGCTTAGGAATAGCGGCGAGCACAGATACGCAGTATTTT. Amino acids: CASSLGIAASTDTQYF.

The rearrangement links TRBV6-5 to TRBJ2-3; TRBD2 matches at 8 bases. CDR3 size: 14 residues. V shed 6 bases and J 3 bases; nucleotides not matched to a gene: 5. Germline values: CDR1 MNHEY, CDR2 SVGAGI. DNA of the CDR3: TGTGCCAGCAGCCGAAAGCGGGAGACAGATACGCAGTATTTT. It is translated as CASSRKRETDTQYF.

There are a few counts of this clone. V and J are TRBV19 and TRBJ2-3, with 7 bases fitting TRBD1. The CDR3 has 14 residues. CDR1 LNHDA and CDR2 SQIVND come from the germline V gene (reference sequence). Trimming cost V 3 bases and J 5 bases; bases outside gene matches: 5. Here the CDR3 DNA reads TGTGCCAGTAGTATCATGGGGGACAGAGATACGCAGTATTTT. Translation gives CASSIMGDRDTQYF.

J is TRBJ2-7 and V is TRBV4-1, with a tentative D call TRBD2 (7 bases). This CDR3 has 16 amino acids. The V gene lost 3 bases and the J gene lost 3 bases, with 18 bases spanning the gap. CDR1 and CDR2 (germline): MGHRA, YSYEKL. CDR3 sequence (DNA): TGCGCCAGCAGCCAGGCCGGGGGCGGGAGTATCTACGAGCAGTACTTC. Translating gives CASSQAGGGSIYEQYF.

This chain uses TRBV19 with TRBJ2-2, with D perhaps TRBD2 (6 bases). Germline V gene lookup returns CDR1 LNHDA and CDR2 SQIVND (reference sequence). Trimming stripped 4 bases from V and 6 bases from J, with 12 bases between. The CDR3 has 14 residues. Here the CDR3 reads CASSNSGVSGELFF. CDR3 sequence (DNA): TGTGCCAGTAGTAACTCGGGAGTGTCCGGGGAGCTGTTTTTT.

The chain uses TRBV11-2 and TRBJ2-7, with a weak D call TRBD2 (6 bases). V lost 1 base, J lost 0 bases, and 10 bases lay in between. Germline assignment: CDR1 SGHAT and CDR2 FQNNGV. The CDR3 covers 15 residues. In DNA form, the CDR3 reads TGTGCCAGCAGCTTAGGGGGTAGCGGCTCCTACGAGCAGTACTTC. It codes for CASSLGGSGSYEQYF.

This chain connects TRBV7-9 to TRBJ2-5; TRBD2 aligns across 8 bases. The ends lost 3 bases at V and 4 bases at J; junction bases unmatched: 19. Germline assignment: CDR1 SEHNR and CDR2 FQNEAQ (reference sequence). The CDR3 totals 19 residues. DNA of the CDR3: TGTGCCAGCAGCTTGTGGAGAGGGGTAGCGGGACCTAGGGGAGAGACCCAGTACTTC. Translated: CASSLWRGVAGPRGETQYF.

The CDR3 sequence is CASSLATARGAFF. The CDR3 DNA reads TGTGCCAGCAGCTTAGCCACAGCAAGGGGAGCTTTCTTT. The rearrangement joins TRBV7-2 to TRBJ1-1, with TRBD1 as a possible D gene (5 bases). CDR3 length: 13 amino acids. V was shortened by 0 bases and J by 10 bases, with 12 bases between the two germline ends. Germline V gives CDR1 SGHTA, CDR2 FQGNSA.